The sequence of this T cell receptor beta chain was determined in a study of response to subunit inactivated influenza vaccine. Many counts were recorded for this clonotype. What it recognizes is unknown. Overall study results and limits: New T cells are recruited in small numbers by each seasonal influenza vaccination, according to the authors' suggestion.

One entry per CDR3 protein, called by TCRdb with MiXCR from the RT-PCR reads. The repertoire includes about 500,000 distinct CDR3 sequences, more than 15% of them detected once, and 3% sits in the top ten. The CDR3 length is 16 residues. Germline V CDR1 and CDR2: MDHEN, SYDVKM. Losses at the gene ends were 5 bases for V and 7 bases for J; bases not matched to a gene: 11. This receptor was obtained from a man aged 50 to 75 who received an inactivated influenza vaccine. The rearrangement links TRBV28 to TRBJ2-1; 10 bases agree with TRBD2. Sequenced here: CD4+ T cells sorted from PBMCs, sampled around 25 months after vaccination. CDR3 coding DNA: TGTGCCAGCAGTAGACGGAGCGGGAGGGCCGGTAATGAGCAGTTCTTC. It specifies CASSRRSGRAGNEQFF.